This TCR beta chain was observed in a study of blood T cell repertoires in COVID-19. Background on the study: Researchers got acute and convalescent COVID-19 samples from the United States, Italy and Spain. PBMCs, B-cell-depleted T cells, or T cells were the source of the cDNA or gDNA that made up the material.

The length of the CDR3 is 15 residues. The germline V gene encodes CDR1 SGHAT and CDR2 FQNNGV. Trimming removed 6 bases from V and 5 bases from J; junction bases left unmatched: 10. The data were produced by immunoSEQ multiplex PCR, yet TCRdb's version contains in-frame clones alone and is incomplete. The sample lists roughly 250,000 clones, 84% occurring once. The sample consisted of peripheral blood. This receptor was taken from an older person with COVID-19, enrolled during active disease. The chain uses TRBV11-2 and TRBJ2-5; 9 bases are a match to TRBD2. The CDR3 sequence is CASSSTRGGGETQYF. CDR3 sequence (DNA): TGTGCCAGCAGTTCTACGCGGGGGGGCGGGGAGACCCAGTACTTC.